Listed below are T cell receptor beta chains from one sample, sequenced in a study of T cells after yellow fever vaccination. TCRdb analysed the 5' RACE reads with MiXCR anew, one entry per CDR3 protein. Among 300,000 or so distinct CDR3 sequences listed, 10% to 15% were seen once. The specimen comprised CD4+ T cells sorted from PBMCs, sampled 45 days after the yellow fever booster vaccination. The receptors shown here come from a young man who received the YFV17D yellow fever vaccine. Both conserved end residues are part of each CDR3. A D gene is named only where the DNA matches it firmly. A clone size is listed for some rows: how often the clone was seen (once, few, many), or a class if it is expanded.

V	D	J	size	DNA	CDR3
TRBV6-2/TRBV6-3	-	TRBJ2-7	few	TGTGCCAGCAGTTACTCGACGCGGGGAGGATTCTCCTACGAGCAGTACTTC	CASSYSTRGGFSYEQYF
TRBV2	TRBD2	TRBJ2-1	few	TGTGCCAGCAGTGATCCTAGCGGGAGGGCCCTCAATGAGCAGTTCTTC	CASSDPSGRALNEQFF
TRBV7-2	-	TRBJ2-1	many	TGTGCCAGCAGCTTCTATTCAAGGGCTACAGGGAGGAATGAGCAGTTCTTC	CASSFYSRATGRNEQFF
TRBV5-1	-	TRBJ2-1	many	TGCGCCAGCAGCTTGGAGGGCGGGCCAAACAATGAGCAGTTCTTC	CASSLEGGPNNEQFF
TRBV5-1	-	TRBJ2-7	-	TGCGCCAGCTCGGGACGGAGTTCCTACGAGCAGTACTTC	CASSGRSSYEQYF
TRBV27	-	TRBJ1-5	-	TGTGCCAGCAGTCTCGCCACCCGAAATCAGCCCCAGCATTTT	CASSLATRNQPQHF
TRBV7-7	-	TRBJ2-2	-	TGTGCCAGCAGCTTACCTACACCAGACGGGGGCGGGGAGCTGTTTTTT	CASSLPTPDGGGELFF
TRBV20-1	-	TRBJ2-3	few	TGCAGTGGGGCCAAAATTGCTAGCACAGATACGCAGTATTTT	CSGAKIASTDTQYF
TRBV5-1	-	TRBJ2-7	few	TGCGCCAGCAGCCCGTGGGGGTACGAGCAGTACTTC	CASSPWGYEQYF
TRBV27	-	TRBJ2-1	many	TGTGCCAGCAGTTTATTCCTCGGGCGATCCCTCAATGAGCAGTTCTTC	CASSLFLGRSLNEQFF
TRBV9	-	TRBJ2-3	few	TGTGCCAGCAGCGTAGTAGGAGACCCAGGAGATACGCAGTATTTT	CASSVVGDPGDTQYF
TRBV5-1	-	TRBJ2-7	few	TGCGCCAGCAGCTTGGCTATGACAGTCGGGTCCTACGAGCAGTACTTC	CASSLAMTVGSYEQYF
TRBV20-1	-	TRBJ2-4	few	TGCAGTGCTAGTGCGTTGGCAGGCATTCAGTACTTC	CSASALAGIQYF
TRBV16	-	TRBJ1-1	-	TGTGCCAGCAGCCAAGGGAGGGTGAACACTGAAGCTTTCTTT	CASSQGRVNTEAFF